This paragraph reports one T cell receptor beta chain. Its matching antigen is unknown. This is likely a read error, given that the CDR3 carries no conserved phenylalanine or tryptophan at its end. CD8+CD57+ cell expansion had been shown by flow cytometry in patients chosen for sequencing. No patient had been given any therapy when blood was sampled. The data belong to a study of CD8+CD57+ T cells in acquired aplastic anemia. Turning to the study itself: Sorted CD4+ and CD8+ cells yielded around 3.2 ug of DNA on average. Study observations and caveats: Controls and patients did not differ significantly in CD8+ Simpson's diversity. Comparison of patients with controls identified roughly 30 shared CD8+ CDR3 sequences.

V lost 4 bases and J lost 5, with 17 bases in between. This CDR3 is built from 15 residues. Germline V gene lookup returns CDR1 SEHNR and CDR2 FQNEAQ (reference sequence). CDR3 and TCR beta VDJ profiling relied on genomic DNA as the template. One entry per CDR3 protein results from TCRdb running MiXCR on the reads. Of around 170,000 distinct CDR3 sequences listed, nearly 50% are singletons. The chain combines TRBV7-9 with TRBJ2-5; D call uncertain. Sequenced: sorted CD4+, CD8+, or CD8+CD57+ T cells (not recorded which) from PBMCs. The sequence was obtained from a human donor with aplastic anemia. CDR3 protein: CASSSSGTAHETQYL. The CDR3 DNA sequence: TGTGCCAGCAGCTCAAGTGGTACGGCCCATGAGACCCAGTACCTC.